This entry is about one T cell receptor beta chain. The clone's antigen remains unknown. No base qualities exist here, and no much larger clone lies one base off it. V is trimmed back by 2 bases and J by 13 bases, and the junction contains 2 bases that no gene match accounts for. CDR1 SEHNR and CDR2 FQNEAQ were looked up in the germline V gene (reference sequence). Taken from cysteine to phenylalanine, the CDR3 has 11 residues. The retained sequence is limited to the CDR3, 33 bases, with the frame set at the first base. TCRbeta CDR3 regions were amplified from genomic DNA by means of the immunoSEQ Assay, a bias-controlled multiplex PCR. Concerning the study's data processing: Nucleated cell counts per sample were estimated from amplification of reference gene primers within the assay. Sequence reads were collapsed and filtered to measure the absolute abundance of every unique TCRbeta CDR3 rearrangement. Productive Simpson clonality was computed per sample as the square root of Simpson's diversity index over productive rearrangements. Drawn from immuneACCESS, this table holds only the in-frame rearrangements with V and J called that TCRdb kept. Clones are partly lost; checked studies trace under half to an unresolved V gene and leave the rest unexplained. Clone size and the V and J calls come from that table; the DNA yielded D and trimming. The sample table lists 170,000 or so clones, about 87% of them with a count of one. The ten largest clones take up approximately 0.62% of the sample.

These data belong to a study of blood T cell repertoires in COVID-19 (TCRdb year 2020). Background for the entire study: Collaborator samples came from the United States, Italy and Spain and covered acute and convalescent phases of COVID-19. The prospective study material was composed of cDNA or gDNA derived from T cells, B-cell-depleted T cells, or PBMCs. The dataset comprised deeply sampled blood TCRbeta repertoires from subjects exposed to, actively infected with, or recovered from COVID-19. The repertoires were released in a freely available public database intended as a resource for research on the immune response to SARS-CoV-2. Samples were obtained from the ongoing ImmuneRACE study (first 160 participants) and from approximately 1,200 subjects provided by 6 global collaborators. Nearly every sample came with metadata listing a de-identified subject ID, COVID-19 status, age in years and sex. HLA class I and class II types, where available, came from metadata supplied by the sample provider rather than from assay-based typing. Results and caveats for the whole study, not just this receptor: How much clinical and demographic metadata was included differed by source and by participant, and the metadata was provided uncurated.

In Seattle, one collaborating source enrolled patients while the infection was active and tracked those patients longitudinally over the course of disease. Collaborating institutions collected whole blood in K2EDTA tubes following their own protocols. Collaborator samples were shipped for TCRbeta analysis as frozen whole blood, isolated PBMCs, or DNA extracted from either sample type. Here the chain combines TRBV7-9 and TRBJ2-1, and TRBD1 matches 7 of the central bases. The sample was peripheral blood. This clonotype originated in a man aged 55 to 70 with COVID-19, enrolled during active disease. CDR3 sequence: CASSLRDSQFF. The nucleotide sequence is TGTGCCAGCAGCTTAAGGGACAGCCAGTTCTTC. With the portions outside the CDR3 filled from the reference TRBV7-9 and TRBJ2-1 genes, the complete variable region becomes DTGVSQNPRHKITKRGQNVTFRCDPISEHNRLYWYRQTLGQGPEFLTYFQNEAQLEKSRLLSDRFSAERPKGSFSTLEIQRTEQGDSAMYLCASSLRDSQFFGPGTRLTVL.